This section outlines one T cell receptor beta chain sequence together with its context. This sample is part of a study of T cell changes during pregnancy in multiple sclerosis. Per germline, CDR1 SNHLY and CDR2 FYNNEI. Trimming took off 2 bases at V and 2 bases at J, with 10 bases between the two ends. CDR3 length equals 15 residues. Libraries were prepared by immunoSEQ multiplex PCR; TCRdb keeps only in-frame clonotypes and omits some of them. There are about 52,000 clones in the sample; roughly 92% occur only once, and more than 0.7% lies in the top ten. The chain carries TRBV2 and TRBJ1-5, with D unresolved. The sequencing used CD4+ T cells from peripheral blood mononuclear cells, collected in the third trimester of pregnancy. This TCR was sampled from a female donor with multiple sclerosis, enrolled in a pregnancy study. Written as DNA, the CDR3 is TGTGCCAGCAGTGAATTCTCACCGGGCAATCAGCCCCAGCATTTT. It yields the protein CASSEFSPGNQPQHF.